This entry is about one T cell receptor (beta chain). Its antigen is as yet unknown. With a constant-region primer, TCR beta cDNA was made from approximately 520 ng of total RNA. Three rounds of nested multiplex PCR with slightly modified ARM-PCR produced TCR beta libraries. MiXCR, applied by TCRdb to the multiplex PCR reads, yields one record per CDR3 protein. The sample shows some 100,000 distinct CDR3 sequences, approximately 70% of them seen only once. This specimen comes from a study of tumor-infiltrating lymphocytes in primary liver carcinoma. Notes on the study in general: Less overlap was seen in tumor-adjacent and tumor-blood pairs than in tumor region pairs.

For each extraction, RNA and DNA were obtained together from about 20-30 mg of unsorted bulk tissue. All patients had surgically resected primary liver carcinoma. The sequence derives from a woman aged 55-70 years with primary liver carcinoma and hepatitis B virus infection. The sequenced sample consisted of liver tumor tissue from sampling region 2. The subset denotes: tumor region T2, inferior pole.

The CDR3 DNA follows: TGTGCCAGCAACTCAGGGACAAGGGGCGGGGGCATTCAGTACTTC. Translated, it gives CASNSGTRGGGIQYF. J is TRBJ2-4 and V is TRBV5-4, with D possibly matching TRBD2 (7 bases). Trimming removed 6 bases from V and 9 bases from J, with 22 bases in between. Germline loops: CDR1 SGHNT, CDR2 YYREEE (reference sequence). The CDR3 consists of 15 residues. The entire variable domain, with the rest obtained from reference TRBV5-4 and TRBJ2-4, is as follows: ETGVTQSPTHLIKTRGQQVTLRCSSQSGHNTVSWYQQALGQGPQFIFQYYREEENGRGNFPPRFSGLQFPNYSSELNVNALELDDSALYLCASNSGTRGGGIQYFGAGTRLSVL.